These T cell receptor beta chains were read from a single sample in a study of Graves' ophthalmopathy and Graves' hyperthyroidism. TCRdb reanalysed the multiplex PCR reads using MiXCR and keeps one entry per CDR3 protein. The sample has approximately 480,000 distinct CDR3 sequences; over 13% are singletons. The sample comprised blood. The receptor set was obtained from a woman in her 30s with Graves' ophthalmopathy. Both conserved end residues are part of each CDR3. The D gene is left open where the match is weak. The listing skips clone size in some rows; elsewhere it reads once, few, many or a size class.

size	D	V	J	DNA	CDR3
few	NA	TRBV14	TRBJ1-6	TGTGCCAGCAGCCACCCCTCCACAGGGAGCTCCTATAATTCACCCCTCCACTTT	CASSHPSTGSSYNSPLHF
many	TRBD1	TRBV6-5	TRBJ2-2	TGTGCCAGCAGTAGCCCTGGGACAGGGGGACCCGGGGAGCTGTTTTTT	CASSSPGTGGPGELFF
many	NA	TRBV4-2	TRBJ1-1	TGTGCCAGCAGCCTCGTACGGGGAATACCCCTTTTAAACACTGAAGCTTTCTTT	CASSLVRGIPLLNTEAFF
few	NA	TRBV20-1	TRBJ2-2	TGCAGTGCTAGAGAAGTCACCGGGGAGCTGTTTTTT	CSAREVTGELFF
few	TRBD2	TRBV9	TRBJ2-7	TGTGCCAGCAGCGGGCTAGCGGGGGAACAAAGCGAGCAGTACTTC	CASSGLAGEQSEQYF
many	NA	TRBV11-2	TRBJ1-1	TGTGCCAGCAGCCCTGTGGGGAGGACTGAAGCTTTCTTT	CASSPVGRTEAFF
many	NA	TRBV11-2	TRBJ1-2	TGTGCCAGCAGCTTTGGCGTTGGTGGCTACACCTTC	CASSFGVGGYTF
NA	TRBD2	TRBV12-3/TRBV12-4	TRBJ2-5	TGTGCCAGCAGTTTCGGTCTAGCGGGGGGGGTCCAAGAGACCCAGTACTTC	CASSFGLAGGVQETQYF
NA	NA	TRBV27	TRBJ2-2	TGTGCCAGCAAGTTTCGGGCCGGGGAGCTGTTTTTT	CASKFRAGELFF
many	TRBD1	TRBV5-1	TRBJ1-1	TGCGCCAGCAGCTGGGGGACAGGGGGCCGTTCTGAAGCTTTCTTT	CASSWGTGGRSEAFF
NA	TRBD1	TRBV29-1	TRBJ2-7	TGCAGCGTTGCAGCCGGGACAGACATTTACGAGCAGTACTTC	CSVAAGTDIYEQYF
many	TRBD1	TRBV27	TRBJ1-5	TGTGCCAGCAGTGCTTCACAGGGGGCTGGACAGCCCCAGCATTTT	CASSASQGAGQPQHF
many	TRBD2	TRBV12-5	TRBJ2-2	TGTGCTAGTGGTTTGGATCACCCCTTCCTAGCGGGAGTTCCCTTCACCGGGGAGCTGTTTTTT	CASGLDHPFLAGVPFTGELFF
many	NA	TRBV28	TRBJ2-7	TGTGCCAGCAGTCCTCGGACCGTCTTCGGACACGAGCAGTACTTC	CASSPRTVFGHEQYF
few	TRBD2	TRBV6-5	TRBJ2-7	TGTGCCAGCAGTTACGGAGGTAGCGGGAGCACCTACGAGCAGTACTTC	CASSYGGSGSTYEQYF
few	NA	TRBV30	TRBJ1-1	TGTGCCTGTTCAAGGGACGGTTCAAACACTGAAGCTTTCTTT	CACSRDGSNTEAFF
many	TRBD1	TRBV27	TRBJ1-5	TGTGCCAGTCGGCTCACAGGGGGCGATCAGCCCCAGCATTTT	CASRLTGGDQPQHF
NA	NA	TRBV6-1	TRBJ2-7	TGTGCCAGCAAGGACCGCAGTCGGTACGAGCAGTACTTC	CASKDRSRYEQYF
many	TRBD1	TRBV6-1	TRBJ1-1	TGTGCCAGCTCTCACCTCAGGGGGGGGATGAACACTGAAGCTTTCTTT	CASSHLRGGMNTEAFF
many	NA	TRBV7-3	TRBJ2-7	TGTGCCAGCAGCCCCCCACAGGGTCGGTACGAGCAGTACTTC	CASSPPQGRYEQYF
NA	TRBD2	TRBV20-1	TRBJ2-3	TGCAGTGCTAGAGATTGGGCGGCGGGGGGGCCCGGAACAGATACGCAGTATTTT	CSARDWAAGGPGTDTQYF
many	NA	TRBV11-2	TRBJ2-7	TGTGCCAGCAGCTCTATTCAGGGTAACCGGTACGAGCAGTACTTC	CASSSIQGNRYEQYF
many	NA	TRBV6-5	TRBJ1-5	TGTGCCAGCAGTTCCCTCAACCATGGCTTTGGCAATCAGCCCCAGCATTTT	CASSSLNHGFGNQPQHF
many	NA	TRBV7-3	TRBJ1-1	TGTGCCAGCAGCTTAAGGCCTGTGAACACTGAAGCTTTCTTT	CASSLRPVNTEAFF
many	NA	TRBV9	TRBJ2-2	TGTGCCAGCAGGGACCGGGACCTAGGGGGGACCGGGGAGCTGTTTTTT	CASRDRDLGGTGELFF
many	TRBD1	TRBV20-1	TRBJ2-5	TGCAGTGCTAGAGACCCACAGGGGTTGGAGACCCAGTACTTC	CSARDPQGLETQYF
many	NA	TRBV29-1	TRBJ1-1	TGCAGCGCCGCGAGGAGAGACACTGAAGCTTTCTTT	CSAARRDTEAFF
many	NA	TRBV12-3/TRBV12-4	TRBJ2-7	TGTGCCAGCAGTTTAGTCTCCGCCCCCTACGAGCAGTACTTC	CASSLVSAPYEQYF
many	NA	TRBV24-1	TRBJ2-7	TGTGCCACCAGTGATCGCAGTTCCTACGAGCAGTACTTC	CATSDRSSYEQYF
many	TRBD1	TRBV2	TRBJ2-4	TGTGCCAGCAGTGAAAGGGGGGACAGGGCCAAAAACATTAAGTACTTC	CASSERGDRAKNIKYF
many	NA	TRBV12-3/TRBV12-4	TRBJ2-2	TGTGCCAGCAGTTTTCGGATAAACACCGGGGAGCTGTTTTTT	CASSFRINTGELFF
many	TRBD1	TRBV12-5	TRBJ1-1	TGTGCTAGTGGTGCAAGGACAGGGGTGAGCACTGAAGCTTTCTTT	CASGARTGVSTEAFF
many	NA	TRBV27	TRBJ1-2	TGTGCCAGCAGTTTGGGGGGGCAAGACTACACCTTC	CASSLGGQDYTF
NA	TRBD1	TRBV12-3/TRBV12-4	TRBJ2-7	TGTGCCAGCAGTTCCGACAGGGCCCCCTACGAGCAGTACTTC	CASSSDRAPYEQYF
NA	TRBD1	TRBV6-5	TRBJ2-5	TGTGCCAGCAGTTCCCGGGACAGTTACCAAGAGACCCAGTACTTC	CASSSRDSYQETQYF
many	NA	TRBV6-1	TRBJ1-1	TGTGCCAGCAGTGAAGGTCGGTCGAACACTGAAGCTTTCTTT	CASSEGRSNTEAFF
many	NA	TRBV28	TRBJ2-7	TGTGCCAGCAGTTTAATAGGGGCCGTCCAGCTCGGCTACGAGCAGTACTTC	CASSLIGAVQLGYEQYF
many	NA	TRBV11-1	TRBJ2-7	TGTGCCAGCAGCTTAAGGCAGGGGAACGACGAGCAGTACTTC	CASSLRQGNDEQYF
many	NA	TRBV10-3	TRBJ1-5	TGTGCCATTGGGACAACTATAAGCAATCAGCCCCAGCATTTT	CAIGTTISNQPQHF
few	NA	TRBV7-9	TRBJ1-1	TGTGCCAGCAGCTTAGAAGGAGGGGACACTGAAGCTTTCTTT	CASSLEGGDTEAFF
NA	TRBD1	TRBV4-2	TRBJ1-1	TGTGCCAGCAGCCATCCGAGGGAGACAGGGCGGGAAGCTTTCTTT	CASSHPRETGREAFF
many	TRBD2	TRBV7-2	TRBJ2-7	TGTGCCAGCAGCCAGACGGGACTAGCGGGCGGAGACGAGCAGTACTTC	CASSQTGLAGGDEQYF
many	TRBD1	TRBV6-1	TRBJ2-5	TGTGCCAGCAGTGGATCGACAGGGTGGGCCCAGTACTTC	CASSGSTGWAQYF
many	TRBD1	TRBV29-1	TRBJ2-7	TGCAGCGTGGGATCCAGGGGGCCCTACGAGCAGTACTTC	CSVGSRGPYEQYF
many	NA	TRBV19	TRBJ1-2	TGTGCCAGTAAGAGGGCCCAGTATGGCTACACCTTC	CASKRAQYGYTF
many	NA	TRBV27	TRBJ2-4	TGTGCCAGTAAGGGAAAGCTAGCCAAAAACATTCAGTACTTC	CASKGKLAKNIQYF
many	NA	TRBV28	TRBJ1-2	TGTGCCAGCAGTTATTTTGAGGGATCGAGTGGCTACACCTTC	CASSYFEGSSGYTF
NA	NA	TRBV6-2/TRBV6-3	TRBJ1-1	TGTGCCAGCAGTCGAATCTTTGACGGAGTAACTGAAGCTTTCTTT	CASSRIFDGVTEAFF
NA	NA	TRBV12-3/TRBV12-4	TRBJ1-3	TGTGCCAGCAGCACACCTGGAAACACCATATATTTT	CASSTPGNTIYF